The T cell receptor (beta chain) described here comes from a study of cytomegalovirus exposure and HLA in healthy donors. Notes on the study in general: Researchers left out some V segments, among them TRBV6-2 and TRBV6-3, as indistinguishable. In a later analysis, across HLA loci, associated TCR counts were highest for DRB1, lowest for HLA-C. High specificity and sensitivity for cytomegalovirus status were reported for the classifier. Previous analysis showed most TCR beta V segments were productive about 90% or about 30% of the time.

About this clone: The antigen remains undetermined.

The germline V gene has CDR1 LGHNT and CDR2 FRNRAP. V lost 9 bases, J lost 2 bases, and 0 bases stayed unmatched. The CDR3 is made up of 11 amino acids. Researchers ran the PCR with 60 Vbeta and 13 Jbeta primers. Assay used: immunoSEQ multiplex PCR; TCRdb lists only in-frame clones, some missing. Of tens of thousands of clones in the sample, 65% to 80% are singletons; the top ten hold less than 25%. This chain joins TRBV12-5 and TRBJ2-7; 8 bases agree with TRBD1. Sequenced material: PBMCs. The TCR originated in a man in his forties or fifties in good health and CMV-seropositive. The CDR3 bases are TGTGCTAGCAGGGGGCCCTACGAGCAGTACTTC. It translates to CASRGPYEQYF.